This T cell receptor (beta chain) was sequenced for a study of control samples from healthy donors and cancer patients. Clones were sequenced by immunoSEQ multiplex PCR, and TCRdb holds only the in-frame ones, with some missing. The table records about 140,000 clones, 85% to 95% of them present only once. The germline CDR1 and CDR2 sequences are KGHSY and FQNENV. V was shortened by 0 bases and J by 5 bases, with 14 bases between the two germline ends. The CDR3 runs to 16 residues. The receptor comes from a middle-aged man in good health. The rearrangement joins TRBV16 to TRBJ1-5, with D unclear. Sequencing was carried out using blood. The CDR3 DNA is TGTGCCAGCAGCCAATCGCTGGCCCATTGGGATCAGCCCCAGCATTTT. Its protein is CASSQSLAHWDQPQHF.